The sequence of this TCR beta chain was determined in a study of T cell responses to AZD1222 COVID-19 vaccine. With regard to this clone: The antigen remains undetermined.

The CDR3 is 16 amino acids. Trimming took 1 base from V and 7 from J, leaving 14 bases between them. Per the germline V gene, CDR1 is MGHDK and CDR2 is SYGVNS. Study conclusions and caveats: Females outnumbered males among donors, who were mostly white British; clonal diversity was possibly underestimated. Only six individuals given AZD1222 were seropositive at baseline.

Data came from immunoSEQ multiplex PCR; TCRdb stores just in-frame clones and leaves some out. The table has roughly 180,000 clones, about 93% seen once. The rearrangement joins TRBV25-1 to TRBJ1-6, with TRBD1 as a possible D gene (5 bases). The TCR was taken from an adult who received the AZD1222 COVID-19 vaccine. Sequenced material: peripheral blood, taken 28 days after the second AZD1222 dose. The CDR3 DNA follows: TGTGCCAGCAGTGAATCGTCGGGGGTCCTCAATTCACCCCTCCACTTT. It yields the protein CASSESSGVLNSPLHF. The complete variable domain, with remaining parts taken from reference TRBV25-1 and TRBJ1-6, reads EADIYQTPRYLVIGTGKKITLECSQTMGHDKMYWYQQDPGMELHLIHYSYGVNSTEKGDLSSESTVSRIRTEHFPLTLESARPSHTSQYLCASSESSGVLNSPLHFGNGTRLTVT.